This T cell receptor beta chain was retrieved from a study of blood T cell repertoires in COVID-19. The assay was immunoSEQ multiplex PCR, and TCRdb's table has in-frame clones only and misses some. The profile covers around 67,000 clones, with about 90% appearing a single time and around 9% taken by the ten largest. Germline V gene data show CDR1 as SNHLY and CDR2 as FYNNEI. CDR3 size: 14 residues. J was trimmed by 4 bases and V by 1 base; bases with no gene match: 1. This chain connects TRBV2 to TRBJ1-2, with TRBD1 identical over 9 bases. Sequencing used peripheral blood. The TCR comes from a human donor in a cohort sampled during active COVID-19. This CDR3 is CASSEGTGVYGYTF. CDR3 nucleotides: TGTGCCAGCAGTGAAGGGACAGGGGTCTATGGCTACACCTTC.